The 22 T cell receptor beta chains given below trace back to one sample, sequenced in a study of T cell responses to AZD1222 COVID-19 vaccine. Generated by immunoSEQ multiplex PCR, the TCRdb table keeps only in-frame clones and is missing some. The repertoire holds over 100,000 clones, with about 91% as singletons. The input for sequencing was peripheral blood, taken on day 0 of AZD1222 vaccination. Source of these receptors: an adult in good health.

The gene calls are TRBV6-5 and TRBJ1-6, with a tentative D call TRBD1 (5 bases). The V gene's germline CDR1 is MNHEY and CDR2 SVGAGI. V lost 7 bases and J lost 5, with 15 bases in between. The CDR3 is 15 residues long. CDR3: CASKLGTGNNSPLHF. The DNA of the CDR3 is TGTGCCAGCAAACTAGGGACGGGAAATAATTCACCCCTCCACTTT.

The chain joins TRBV5-6 to TRBJ2-3; the D is unclear. Germline loops: CDR1 SGHDT, CDR2 YYEEEE. The V end lost 2 bases, the J end lost 1 base, and 2 bases lay between the germline ends. The CDR3 is 12 residues long. The CDR3 sequence: CASSLRTDTQYF. The CDR3 DNA reads TGTGCCAGCAGCTTACGCACAGATACGCAGTATTTT.

V and J are TRBV7-9 and TRBJ2-7; D gene unclear. V was pared by 5 bases and J by 5 bases, with 25 bases between. The germline V gene encodes CDR1 SEHNR and CDR2 FQNEAQ (reference sequence). CDR3 length: 17 amino acids. CDR3 amino acids: CASSPSPPSWPRDEQYF. The DNA for the CDR3 is TGTGCCAGCAGCCCATCTCCTCCCTCGTGGCCTCGGGACGAGCAGTACTTC.

The chain uses TRBV4-3 and TRBJ2-6; no clear D. The CDR3 totals 15 residues. Trimming shortened V by 0 bases and J by 0 bases, and 3 bases separated the two germline ends. Germline CDR1 and CDR2: LGHNA and YSLEER. Written as DNA, the CDR3 is TGCGCCAGCAGCCAAGATAACTCTGGGGCCAACGTCCTGACTTTC. Its translation: CASSQDNSGANVLTF.

CDR3 DNA sequence: TGTGCCAGCAGCTCCGGACCACTCGAGCAGTACTTC. Translating it yields CASSSGPLEQYF. The chain has TRBV5-4 and TRBJ2-7; D unresolved. Germline CDR1 reads SGHNT; CDR2 reads YYREEE (reference sequence). Trimming removed 3 bases from V and 6 bases from J, with 10 bases in between. The CDR3 is 12 amino acids.

The chain joins TRBV5-4 to TRBJ1-2; TRBD1 aligns across 11 bases. V was pared by 0 bases and J by 8 bases, with 6 bases of the junction left unmatched. Per germline, CDR1 SGHNT and CDR2 YYREEE (reference sequence). This CDR3 is built from 15 residues. The CDR3 sequence: CASSLGDRGEIGYTF. The DNA for the CDR3 is TGTGCCAGCAGCTTGGGGGACAGGGGGGAGATAGGCTACACCTTC.

The CDR3 DNA follows: TGTGCCAGCAGTTACCCGGGACTAGCGGGAAAGTACTACGAGCAGTACTTC. Translated, it gives CASSYPGLAGKYYEQYF. The chain has TRBV6-2 or TRBV6-3 and TRBJ2-7; the match to TRBD2 covers 13 bases. Germline CDR1 and CDR2: MNHEY and SVGEGT. This CDR3 region has 17 residues. Losses at the gene ends were 2 bases for V and 3 bases for J; bases not matched to a gene: 7.

This clone is a singleton in its sample. The V and J genes are TRBV7-9 and TRBJ1-2, with TRBD1 as a possible D gene (6 bases). This CDR3 has 14 residues. Trimming stripped 5 bases from V and 5 bases from J, with 15 bases between. Germline CDR1 is SEHNR and CDR2 is FQNEAQ (reference sequence). The CDR3 DNA is TGTGCCAGCAGCCCGGGGGAAACAGGGTATGGCTACACCTTC. Its protein is CASSPGETGYGYTF. The variable domain in full, with the rest retrieved from reference TRBV7-9 and TRBJ1-2, is DTGVSQNPRHKITKRGQNVTFRCDPISEHNRLYWYRQTLGQGPEFLTYFQNEAQLEKSRLLSDRFSAERPKGSFSTLEIQRTEQGDSAMYLCASSPGETGYGYTFGSGTRLTVV.

This rearrangement joins TRBV18 to TRBJ1-5, with TRBD1 matching 9 bases. V trimming: 0 bases; J trimming: 4 bases; junction bases outside the gene matches: 1. The CDR3 spans 15 residues. Germline lookup yields CDR1 KGHSH and CDR2 LQKENI. The CDR3 here is CASSPPGTGNQPQHF. CDR3 bases: TGTGCCAGCTCACCACCCGGGACAGGGAATCAGCCCCAGCATTTT.

This chain joins TRBV18 and TRBJ1-3; D uncertain. This CDR3 is 15 amino acids long. V was pared by 2 bases and J by 0 bases, with 8 bases between. In germline, CDR1 is KGHSH, CDR2 LQKENI. This chain's CDR3 is CASSPGRSSGNTIYF. In nucleotides, the CDR3 is TGTGCCAGCTCACCAGGGCGTTCCTCTGGAAACACCATATATTTT.

The gene calls are TRBV5-1 and TRBJ2-1, with D maybe TRBD2 (6 bases). This CDR3 spans 15 amino acids. CDR1 and CDR2 from the germline V gene are SGHRS and YFSETQ. Trimming stripped 3 bases from V and 6 bases from J, with 16 bases between. CDR3 protein: CASSSGGDAFNEQFF. CDR3 in DNA: TGCGCCAGCAGCTCCGGCGGGGACGCATTCAATGAGCAGTTCTTC. The full variable domain, its missing parts supplied by reference TRBV5-1 and TRBJ2-1, is KAGVTQTPRYLIKTRGQQVTLSCSPISGHRSVSWYQQTPGQGLQFLFEYFSETQRNKGNFPGRFSGRQFSNSRSEMNVSTLELGDSALYLCASSSGGDAFNEQFFGPGTRLTVL.

V is TRBV10-3 and J is TRBJ2-7; TRBD1 matches at 10 bases. CDR1 and CDR2 from the germline V gene are ENHRY and SYGVKD. V dropped 8 bases and J dropped 3; count of bases not matched to a gene: 10. The CDR3 sequence is 15 residues long. For the CDR3, the DNA is TGTGCCATCCTAGGGTTTGGGGACAGGGGCTACGAGCAGTACTTC. It specifies CAILGFGDRGYEQYF.

The gene calls are TRBV29-1 and TRBJ1-1; the D gene is possibly TRBD1 (6 bases). The germline V and J ends were trimmed by 7 bases and 5 bases, with 17 bases remaining between them. The CDR3 totals 13 residues. Germline V lookup: CDR1 SQVTM, CDR2 ANQGSEA. CDR3 in DNA: TGCAGCGGTTACAGCGTTACAGGGACTGAAGCTTTCTTT. Protein sequence: CSGYSVTGTEAFF.

The J gene is TRBJ2-3, the V gene TRBV11-1, with TRBD2 matching 7 bases. The CDR3 covers 16 residues. The ends lost 1 base at V and 0 bases at J; junction bases unmatched: 4. Germline CDR1 and CDR2: SGHAT and FQDESV (reference sequence). The CDR3 DNA reads TGTGCCAGCAGCTTAGGGCGAGCGGGGAGCACAGATACGCAGTATTTT. Translation gives CASSLGRAGSTDTQYF.

J is TRBJ2-2 and V is TRBV6-2 or TRBV6-3; 8 nucleotides match TRBD2. The CDR3 spans 15 residues. V lost 2 bases and J lost 7; bases outside the gene matches: 6. Per germline, CDR1 MNHEY and CDR2 SVGEGT. CDR3 nucleotide sequence: TGTGCCAGCAGTTACAGGGCGGGAGGTGGCGGGGAGCTGTTTTTT. As protein: CASSYRAGGGGELFF.

J is TRBJ1-1 and V is TRBV29-1; D gene uncertain. Germline V lookup: CDR1 SQVTM, CDR2 ANQGSEA. V gave up 4 bases and J gave up 4 bases, with 10 bases separating them. CDR3 size: 12 residues. Here the CDR3 reads CSVVGLSTEAFF. Here the CDR3 DNA reads TGCAGCGTTGTCGGTTTGAGCACTGAAGCTTTCTTT. The entire variable domain, with the rest obtained from reference TRBV29-1 and TRBJ1-1, is as follows: SAVISQKPSRDICQRGTSLTIQCQVDSQVTMMFWYRQQPGQSLTLIATANQGSEATYESGFVIDKFPISRPNLTFSTLTVSNMSPEDSSIYLCSVVGLSTEAFFGQGTRLTVV.

CDR3 sequence reads: CATSDSRGGGAFF. The CDR3, as DNA: TGTGCCACCAGTGATTCCAGGGGCGGCGGTGCTTTCTTT. The chain couples TRBV24-1 to TRBJ1-1, with a tentative D call TRBD1 (6 bases). The CDR3 loop spans 13 amino acids. From germline, CDR1 is KGHDR and CDR2 SFDVKD. Trimming took off 2 bases at V and 11 bases at J, with 14 bases between the two ends.

This clone was seen once. The rearrangement joins TRBV2 to TRBJ2-5, with TRBD2 matching 7 bases. J lost 1 base, V lost 1 base, and 3 bases had no gene match. The CDR3 covers 15 residues. CDR1 is SNHLY and CDR2 is FYNNEI in the germline V gene. This chain's CDR3 is CASSEEGGGQETQYF. The CDR3 DNA reads TGTGCCAGCAGTGAAGAAGGCGGGGGCCAAGAGACCCAGTACTTC.

The rearrangement joins TRBV30 to TRBJ1-5; possible D gene TRBD1, 5 bases. V lost 1 base, J lost 4 bases, and 8 bases lay in between. This CDR3 is 13 amino acids long. Germline CDR1 GTSNPN, CDR2 SVGIG (reference sequence). Written as DNA, the CDR3 is TGTGCCTGGAGTGGGACACTTAATCAGCCCCAGCATTTT. It encodes CAWSGTLNQPQHF. Variable domain in full (rest from reference TRBV30 and TRBJ1-5): SQTIHQWPATLVQPVGSPLSLECTVEGTSNPNLYWYRQAAGRGLQLLFYSVGIGQISSEVPQNLSASRPQDRQFILSSKKLLLSDSGFYLCAWSGTLNQPQHFGDGTRLSIL.

V usage is TRBV18 and J usage is TRBJ1-1; TRBD1 aligns across 7 bases. Germline V CDR1 and CDR2: KGHSH, LQKENI. The CDR3 covers 13 residues. V was pared by 3 bases and J by 8 bases, with 6 bases of the junction left unmatched. The CDR3 region is CASSPLGQLEAFF. The DNA of the CDR3 is TGTGCCAGCTCACCTTTGGGACAGCTAGAAGCTTTCTTT.

The sample holds one count of this clone. The rearrangement uses TRBV27 and TRBJ2-5; D possibly corresponds to TRBD2 (6 bases). The germline CDR1 and CDR2 sequences are MNHEY and SMNVEV (reference sequence). V lost 3 bases and J lost 5, with 13 bases in between. The CDR3 covers 14 residues. CDR3 nucleotide sequence: TGTGCCAGCAGTTTCCGGAGGGGCGAGGAGACCCAGTACTTC. Translated, it gives CASSFRRGEETQYF.

The V and J genes are TRBV7-9 and TRBJ2-5; D is uncertain. Germline CDR1 is SEHNR and CDR2 is FQNEAQ (reference sequence). This CDR3 spans 12 amino acids. Between the trimmed V and J ends, which lost 1 base and 5 bases, there was a span of 5 bases. CDR3 nucleotide sequence: TGTGCCAGCAGCTTAGTCCGCGAGACCCAGTACTTC. Its protein is CASSLVRETQYF.